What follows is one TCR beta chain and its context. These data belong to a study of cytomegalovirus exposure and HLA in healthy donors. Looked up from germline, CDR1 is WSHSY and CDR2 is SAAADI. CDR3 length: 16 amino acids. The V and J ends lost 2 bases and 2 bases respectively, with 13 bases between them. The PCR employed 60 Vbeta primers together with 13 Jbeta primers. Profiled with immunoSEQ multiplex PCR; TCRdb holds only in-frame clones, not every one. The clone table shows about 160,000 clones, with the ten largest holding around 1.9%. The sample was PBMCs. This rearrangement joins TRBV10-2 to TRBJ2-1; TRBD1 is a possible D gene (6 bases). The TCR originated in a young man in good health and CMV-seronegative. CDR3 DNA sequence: TGCGCCAGCAGTGAGCTTCGGACAGCAGCCTACAATGAGCAGTTCTTC. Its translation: CASSELRTAAYNEQFF.